A selection of T cell receptor beta chains follows, all from one sample in a study of response to subunit inactivated influenza vaccine. From the RT-PCR reads, TCRdb called clonotypes with MiXCR, one entry per CDR3 protein. The repertoire includes about 240,000 distinct CDR3 sequences, more than 9% of them detected once, and 7.8% sits in the top ten. This specimen was non-naive T cells sorted from PBMCs, taken around two weeks before vaccination. The receptors shown here come from a man between 50 and 59 years old who received an inactivated influenza vaccine. The CDR3 runs from the conserved cysteine through the conserved F or W. Fields, in order: V gene, clone size, D gene, J gene, CDR3 DNA, CDR3 protein. A D gene is named only where the DNA matches it firmly. Size is omitted from some rows. Given values are once, few, many or a class for expanded clones.

v_gene: TRBV20-1; abundance: few; d_gene: TRBD1; j_gene: TRBJ2-3; CDR3nt: TGCAGTGCCTCAGGGGGAATGAGCACAGATACGCAGTATTTT; CDR3aa: CSASGGMSTDTQYF
v_gene: TRBV20-1; abundance: few; d_gene: TRBD1; j_gene: TRBJ2-5; CDR3nt: TGCAGTGCGCCGCTGACCGGGACAGGGTTGGGAGAGACCCAGTACTTC; CDR3aa: CSAPLTGTGLGETQYF
v_gene: TRBV3-1; abundance: NA; d_gene: NA; j_gene: TRBJ1-2; CDR3nt: TGTGCCAGCAGCCAACGAGGGCAGGGCTACACCTTC; CDR3aa: CASSQRGQGYTF
v_gene: TRBV20-1; abundance: few; d_gene: NA; j_gene: TRBJ1-4; CDR3nt: TGCAGTGCTAGAGATATGGCGTCGGGGAATGAAAAACTGTTTTTT; CDR3aa: CSARDMASGNEKLFF
v_gene: TRBV11-2; abundance: many; d_gene: NA; j_gene: TRBJ1-3; CDR3nt: TGTGCCAGCAGGACCTGGGAATCCGGAAACACCATATATTTT; CDR3aa: CASRTWESGNTIYF
v_gene: TRBV7-2; abundance: many; d_gene: NA; j_gene: TRBJ1-2; CDR3nt: TGTGCCAGCAGCGGCGACAGGACATTGGTCTCCACCTTC; CDR3aa: CASSGDRTLVSTF
v_gene: TRBV14; abundance: many; d_gene: NA; j_gene: TRBJ2-3; CDR3nt: TGTGCCAGCAGCGATAGCGCGAGCACAGATACGCAGTATTTT; CDR3aa: CASSDSASTDTQYF
v_gene: TRBV18; abundance: once; d_gene: TRBD1; j_gene: TRBJ2-7; CDR3nt: TGTGCCAGCTCACCACCGACGAACAGGGGCGGATTGGAGCAGTACTTC; CDR3aa: CASSPPTNRGGLEQYF
v_gene: TRBV5-1; abundance: NA; d_gene: NA; j_gene: TRBJ1-1; CDR3nt: TGCGCCAGCAGCAAACAGGGTCTCTCTGAAGCTTTCTTT; CDR3aa: CASSKQGLSEAFF
v_gene: TRBV6-2/TRBV6-3; abundance: NA; d_gene: NA; j_gene: TRBJ2-5; CDR3nt: TGTGCCAGCAGCGAGTATTGGGAGACCCAGTACTTC; CDR3aa: CASSEYWETQYF
v_gene: TRBV7-9; abundance: many; d_gene: TRBD1; j_gene: TRBJ1-6; CDR3nt: TGTGCCAGCAGCTTTGGGGACAGGGCTTCACCCCTCCACTTT; CDR3aa: CASSFGDRASPLHF
v_gene: TRBV12-3/TRBV12-4; abundance: NA; d_gene: NA; j_gene: TRBJ2-7; CDR3nt: TGTGCCAGCAGTTTACCCGGGACGGTCTACGAGCAGTACTTC; CDR3aa: CASSLPGTVYEQYF
v_gene: TRBV6-2/TRBV6-3; abundance: few; d_gene: NA; j_gene: TRBJ2-7; CDR3nt: TGTGCCAGCAGTACCAGAGGGGCGGCGCCCTACGAGCAGTACTTC; CDR3aa: CASSTRGAAPYEQYF
v_gene: TRBV14; abundance: many; d_gene: TRBD1; j_gene: TRBJ1-2; CDR3nt: TGTGCCAGCAGCCTACAGGGGTATGGCTACACCTTC; CDR3aa: CASSLQGYGYTF
v_gene: TRBV7-2; abundance: NA; d_gene: NA; j_gene: TRBJ2-7; CDR3nt: TGTGCCAGCAGCTCCCCCGGGACACTCTCCTACGAGCAGTACTTC; CDR3aa: CASSSPGTLSYEQYF
v_gene: TRBV29-1; abundance: few; d_gene: NA; j_gene: TRBJ2-3; CDR3nt: TGCAGCGTTGAACCGGCAGATACGCAGTATTTT; CDR3aa: CSVEPADTQYF
v_gene: TRBV29-1; abundance: many; d_gene: NA; j_gene: TRBJ1-2; CDR3nt: TGCAGCGCCCAAGGGGGGCATGGCTACACCTTC; CDR3aa: CSAQGGHGYTF
v_gene: TRBV10-3; abundance: many; d_gene: NA; j_gene: TRBJ1-1; CDR3nt: TGTGCCATCAGTGACGGCGTGGGGAAGAGCACTGAAGCTTTCTTT; CDR3aa: CAISDGVGKSTEAFF
v_gene: TRBV5-1; abundance: many; d_gene: TRBD1; j_gene: TRBJ2-7; CDR3nt: TGCGCCAGCAGCTCACAGGGGTACTTCGACGAGCAGTACTTC; CDR3aa: CASSSQGYFDEQYF
v_gene: TRBV20-1; abundance: few; d_gene: NA; j_gene: TRBJ2-2; CDR3nt: TGCAGTGCTATCCACAGCACCGGGGAGCTGTTTTTT; CDR3aa: CSAIHSTGELFF
v_gene: TRBV6-5; abundance: NA; d_gene: NA; j_gene: TRBJ2-5; CDR3nt: TGTGCCAGCAGTTACGAGGCGGGGCCCCAAGAGACCCAGTACTTC; CDR3aa: CASSYEAGPQETQYF
v_gene: TRBV2; abundance: few; d_gene: NA; j_gene: TRBJ2-3; CDR3nt: TGTGCCAGCAAAGTCTGGGGGGCCCCCACAGATACGCAGTATTTT; CDR3aa: CASKVWGAPTDTQYF
v_gene: TRBV6-2/TRBV6-3; abundance: many; d_gene: NA; j_gene: TRBJ2-1; CDR3nt: TGTGCCAGCAGTTCTATACAGGGAAGGGGATACAATGAGCAGTTCTTC; CDR3aa: CASSSIQGRGYNEQFF
v_gene: TRBV20-1; abundance: NA; d_gene: NA; j_gene: TRBJ1-5; CDR3nt: TGCAGTGCTAGAGCCGGGACAATACTTCAGCCCCAGCATTTT; CDR3aa: CSARAGTILQPQHF
v_gene: TRBV19; abundance: NA; d_gene: TRBD1; j_gene: TRBJ1-1; CDR3nt: TGTGCCAGTAGTATAACAGGACAGGGGAACACTGAAGCTTTCTTT; CDR3aa: CASSITGQGNTEAFF
v_gene: TRBV5-3; abundance: few; d_gene: TRBD2; j_gene: TRBJ2-1; CDR3nt: TGTGCCAGAAGCCCTAAACTAGCGCGAGGTAGGAATGAGCAGTTCTTC; CDR3aa: CARSPKLARGRNEQFF
v_gene: TRBV20-1; abundance: few; d_gene: NA; j_gene: TRBJ2-1; CDR3nt: TGCAGTGCATCGGTGGGGGGTCAGCAGTTCTTC; CDR3aa: CSASVGGQQFF
v_gene: TRBV11-1; abundance: many; d_gene: NA; j_gene: TRBJ2-1; CDR3nt: TGTGCCAGCAGCGTCGGAGAAGTCGACAATGAGCAGTTCTTC; CDR3aa: CASSVGEVDNEQFF
v_gene: TRBV13; abundance: few; d_gene: NA; j_gene: TRBJ2-3; CDR3nt: TGTGCCAGCAGCTTAGGACGCTCACGGGATACGCAGTATTTT; CDR3aa: CASSLGRSRDTQYF
v_gene: TRBV4-3; abundance: NA; d_gene: NA; j_gene: TRBJ2-7; CDR3nt: TGCGCCAGCAGCCAAGTAACGGGGGATGGTAGCTACGAGCAGTACTTC; CDR3aa: CASSQVTGDGSYEQYF
v_gene: TRBV4-1; abundance: NA; d_gene: TRBD2; j_gene: TRBJ2-1; CDR3nt: TGCGCCAGTAAGACTAGCGGGGGGTCTAATGAGCAGTTCTTC; CDR3aa: CASKTSGGSNEQFF
v_gene: TRBV5-5; abundance: NA; d_gene: NA; j_gene: TRBJ2-1; CDR3nt: TGTGCCAGCAGCTTGGCCCGGTCCGGGCGGAGCTCCTACAATGAGCAGTTCTTC; CDR3aa: CASSLARSGRSSYNEQFF